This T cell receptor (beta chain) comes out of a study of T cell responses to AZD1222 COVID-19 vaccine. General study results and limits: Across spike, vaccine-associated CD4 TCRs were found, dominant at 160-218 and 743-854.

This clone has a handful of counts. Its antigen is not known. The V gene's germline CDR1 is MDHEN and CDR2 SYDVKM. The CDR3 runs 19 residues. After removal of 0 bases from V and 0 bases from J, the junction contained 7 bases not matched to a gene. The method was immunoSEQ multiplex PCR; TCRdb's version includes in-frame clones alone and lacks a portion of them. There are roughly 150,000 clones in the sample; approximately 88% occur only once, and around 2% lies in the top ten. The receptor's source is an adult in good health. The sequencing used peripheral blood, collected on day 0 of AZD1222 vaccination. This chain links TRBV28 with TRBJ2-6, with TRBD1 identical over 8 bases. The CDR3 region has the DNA TGTGCCAGCAGTTTATGGGCAGGGGGCATATTCTCTGGGGCCAACGTCCTGACTTTC. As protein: CASSLWAGGIFSGANVLTF.